This TCR beta chain emerged from a study of naive and memory T cell subsets. Amplification of ligated cDNA took four PCR rounds with SP2 and nested alpha and beta constant primers. Alpha and beta constant region primers primed reverse transcription for blood and skin samples. TCRdb redid the calling of the UMI-ligation and nested PCR reads with MiXCR, one entry per CDR3 protein. The sample lists tens of thousands of distinct CDR3 sequences, approximately 10% occurring once. The CDR3 covers 17 residues. Germline V gene sequence: CDR1 MNHEY, CDR2 SMNVEV (reference sequence). The V and J ends lost 3 bases and 0 bases respectively, with 15 bases between them. The treatment was: skin biopsy from PPD injection site in Mantoux-positive individual. A UMI-containing oligonucleotide was joined by 3' ligation to the TCR cDNA template. In its sample, this clonotype ranks as medium-sized (0.01 to 0.1%).

Sequenced here: skin, sampled from a tuberculin skin test site. The chain couples TRBV27 to TRBJ1-5; possible D gene TRBD1, 6 bases. The source of this sequence is an adult in good health. The chain's CDR3 is CASSLGAGRYSNQPQHF. The CDR3 DNA sequence: TGTGCCAGCAGTTTGGGGGCGGGCAGGTATAGCAATCAGCCCCAGCATTTT.